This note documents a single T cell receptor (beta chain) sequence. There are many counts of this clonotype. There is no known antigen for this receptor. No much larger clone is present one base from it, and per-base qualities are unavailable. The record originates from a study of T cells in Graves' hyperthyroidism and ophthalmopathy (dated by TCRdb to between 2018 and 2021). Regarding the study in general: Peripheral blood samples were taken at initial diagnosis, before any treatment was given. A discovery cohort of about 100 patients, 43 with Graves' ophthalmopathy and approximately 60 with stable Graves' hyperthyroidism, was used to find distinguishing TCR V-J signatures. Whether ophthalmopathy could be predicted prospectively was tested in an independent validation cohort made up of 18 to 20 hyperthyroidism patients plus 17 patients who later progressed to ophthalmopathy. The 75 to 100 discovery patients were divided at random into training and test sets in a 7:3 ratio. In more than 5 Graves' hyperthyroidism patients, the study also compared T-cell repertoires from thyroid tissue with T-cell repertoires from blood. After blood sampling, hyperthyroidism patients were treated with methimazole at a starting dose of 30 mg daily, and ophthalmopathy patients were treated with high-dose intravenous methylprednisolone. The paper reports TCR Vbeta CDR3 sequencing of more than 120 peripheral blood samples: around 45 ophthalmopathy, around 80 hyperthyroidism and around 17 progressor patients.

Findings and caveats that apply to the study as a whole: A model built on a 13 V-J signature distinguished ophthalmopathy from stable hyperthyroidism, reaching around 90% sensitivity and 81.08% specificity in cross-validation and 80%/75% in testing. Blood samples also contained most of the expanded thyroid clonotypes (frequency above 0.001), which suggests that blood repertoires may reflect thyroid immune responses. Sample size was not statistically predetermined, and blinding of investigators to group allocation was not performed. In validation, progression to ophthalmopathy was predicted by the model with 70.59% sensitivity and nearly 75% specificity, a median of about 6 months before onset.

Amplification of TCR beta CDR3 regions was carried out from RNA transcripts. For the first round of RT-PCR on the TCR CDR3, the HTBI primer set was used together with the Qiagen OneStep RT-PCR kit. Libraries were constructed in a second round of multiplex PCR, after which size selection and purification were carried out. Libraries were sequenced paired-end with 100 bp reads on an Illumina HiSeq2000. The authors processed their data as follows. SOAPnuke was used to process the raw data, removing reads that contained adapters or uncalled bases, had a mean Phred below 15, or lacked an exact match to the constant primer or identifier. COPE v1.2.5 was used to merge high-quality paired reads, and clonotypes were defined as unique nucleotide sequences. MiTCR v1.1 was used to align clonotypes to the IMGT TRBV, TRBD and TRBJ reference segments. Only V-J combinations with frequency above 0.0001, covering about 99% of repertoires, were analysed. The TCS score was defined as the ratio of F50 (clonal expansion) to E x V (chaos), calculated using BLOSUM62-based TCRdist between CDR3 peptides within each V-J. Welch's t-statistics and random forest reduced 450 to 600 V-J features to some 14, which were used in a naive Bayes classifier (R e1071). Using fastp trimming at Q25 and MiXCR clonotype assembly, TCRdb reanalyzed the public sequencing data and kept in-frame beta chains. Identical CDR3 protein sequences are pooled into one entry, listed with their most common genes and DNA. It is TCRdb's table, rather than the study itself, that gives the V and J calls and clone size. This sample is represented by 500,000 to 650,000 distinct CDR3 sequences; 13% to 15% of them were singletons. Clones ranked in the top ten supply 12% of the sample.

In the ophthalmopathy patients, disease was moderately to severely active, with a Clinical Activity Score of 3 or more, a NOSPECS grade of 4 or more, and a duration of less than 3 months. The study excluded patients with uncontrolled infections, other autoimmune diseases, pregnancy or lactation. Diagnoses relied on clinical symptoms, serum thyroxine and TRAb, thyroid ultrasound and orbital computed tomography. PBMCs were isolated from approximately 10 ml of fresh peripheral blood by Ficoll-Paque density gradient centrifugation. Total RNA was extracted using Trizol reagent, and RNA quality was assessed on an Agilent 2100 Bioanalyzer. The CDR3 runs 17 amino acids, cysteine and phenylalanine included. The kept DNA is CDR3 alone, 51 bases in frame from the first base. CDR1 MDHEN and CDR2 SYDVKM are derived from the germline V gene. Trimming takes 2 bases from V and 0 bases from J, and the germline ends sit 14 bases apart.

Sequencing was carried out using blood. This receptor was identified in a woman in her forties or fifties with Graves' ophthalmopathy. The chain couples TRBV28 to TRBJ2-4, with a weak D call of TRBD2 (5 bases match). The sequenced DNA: TGTGCCAGCAGTTTAGGTCGGAGGATACTAGCCAAAAACATTCAGTACTTC. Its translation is CASSLGRRILAKNIQYF.